Below are 30 T cell receptor beta chains sequenced from a single sample in a study of blood T cell repertoires in COVID-19. TCRdb keeps only in-frame clones here, not all; method: immunoSEQ multiplex PCR. The repertoire includes 300,000 to 350,000 clones, roughly 90% of them detected once, and about 2% sits in the top ten. Sequencing was performed on peripheral blood. The receptors shown here come from a man younger than 35 with active or convalescent COVID-19.

The chain's CDR3 is CASTQGGSWTEAFF. CDR3 sequence (DNA): TGTGCCAGCACCCAAGGCGGAAGTTGGACTGAAGCTTTCTTT. This chain uses TRBV7-9 with TRBJ1-1; no clear D. Germline V lookup: CDR1 SEHNR, CDR2 FQNEAQ (reference sequence). The CDR3 has 14 amino acids. Trimming pared 7 bases from V and 5 bases from J, leaving 17 bases between.

The J gene is TRBJ1-6, the V gene TRBV5-1; D perhaps matches TRBD1 (6 bases). Trimming stripped 6 bases from V and 0 bases from J, with 13 bases between. Germline CDR1 is SGHRS and CDR2 is YFSETQ. The CDR3 contains 16 residues. CDR3 loop: CASMPGQSSYNSPLHF. CDR3 in DNA: TGCGCCAGCATGCCGGGACAAAGCTCCTATAATTCACCCCTCCACTTT.

The chain recombines TRBV7-8 with TRBJ2-2, with 7 positions matching TRBD2. Germline V lookup: CDR1 SGHVS, CDR2 FQNEAQ. There are 20 residues in the CDR3. After removal of 2 bases from V and 2 bases from J, the junction contained 17 bases not matched to a gene. The CDR3 region has the DNA TGTGCCAGCAGCTTACAGGGCTGGGTTAGTCTAGCGGAAAACACCGGGGAGCTGTTTTTT. Its translation is CASSLQGWVSLAENTGELFF.

The chain combines TRBV10-3 with TRBJ2-1; 12 bases line up with TRBD2. V trimming: 3 bases; J trimming: 4 bases; junction bases outside the gene matches: 4. Germline V lookup: CDR1 ENHRY, CDR2 SYGVKD. The CDR3 covers 16 residues. The CDR3 DNA reads as TGTGCCATCAGTGACCCTAGCGGGGGGGATTACAATGAGCAGTTCTTC. Translating it yields CAISDPSGGDYNEQFF.

This CDR3 is CASSYVGSLSTQYF. The CDR3, as DNA: TGTGCCAGCAGTTACGTAGGTAGCTTGAGTACGCAGTATTTT. V gene TRBV6-2 or TRBV6-3 combines with J gene TRBJ2-3; D not resolved. CDR3 size: 14 residues. V shed 2 bases and J shed 8 bases, with 14 bases lying between them. CDR1 and CDR2 (germline): MNHEY, SVGEGT.

V and J are TRBV12-5 and TRBJ2-7, with 7 bases matching TRBD1. CDR1 and CDR2 (germline): LGHNT, FRNRAP. The CDR3 sequence is 13 residues long. J gave up 2 bases and V 4 bases, and 2 bases lay outside the gene matches. The CDR3 coding sequence is TGTGCTAGTGGTTGGACAGGCGCCTACGAGCAGTACTTC. Translation gives CASGWTGAYEQYF.

The V call is TRBV7-6, the J call TRBJ2-2; tentatively, D is TRBD1 (6 bases). The CDR3 length is 16 residues. V was trimmed by 3 bases and J by 5 bases, leaving 16 bases between them. From germline, CDR1 is SGHVS and CDR2 FNYEAQ. CDR3 amino acids: CASSLIVQGGTGELFF. The CDR3 DNA is TGTGCCAGCAGCTTGATCGTACAGGGCGGAACCGGGGAGCTGTTTTTT.

CDR3 loop: CASSYDRASYNEQFF. For the CDR3, the DNA is TGTGCCAGCAGCTATGACAGGGCGTCCTACAATGAGCAGTTCTTC. The chain employs TRBV7-6 and TRBJ2-1; 7 positions agree with TRBD1. Trimming took 4 bases from V and 1 from J; bases not matched to a gene: 4. The germline gives CDR1 SGHVS, CDR2 FNYEAQ. The CDR3 loop spans 15 amino acids.

The chain has TRBV7-6 and TRBJ2-5, with 7 bases that match TRBD2. The ends lost 5 bases at V and 5 bases at J; junction bases unmatched: 11. The CDR3 extends over 15 amino acids. In germline, CDR1 is SGHVS, CDR2 FNYEAQ. CDR3 DNA sequence: TGTGCCAGCAGCCCCCCCGGGGGGAGTAGGGAGACCCAGTACTTC. It specifies CASSPPGGSRETQYF.

The V call is TRBV1, the J call TRBJ1-3; whether TRBD1, the table's D call, matches the DNA was not checked. TRBV1 is a pseudogene. The CDR3 covers 18 residues. The DNA for the CDR3 is TGCACCAGCAGCCAAGATAAGGACATCTCGGGTACTGGAAACACCATATATTTT. Protein product: CTSSQDKDISGTGNTIYF.

This clone has just a few counts. This chain connects TRBV10-2 to TRBJ1-3; D ambiguous. CDR3 size: 14 residues. Trimming took 6 bases from V and 0 from J, leaving 9 bases between them. Germline CDR1 is WSHSY and CDR2 is SAAADI. The CDR3 DNA follows: TGCGCCAGCAGAAGTATGAGCTCTGGAAACACCATATATTTT. This encodes CASRSMSSGNTIYF.

The genes are TRBV19 and TRBJ2-3, with TRBD1 as a possible D gene (6 bases). The CDR3 runs to 14 residues. Germline V gene lookup returns CDR1 LNHDA and CDR2 SQIVND (reference sequence). The V end was cut by 4 bases, the J end by 4 bases, with 12 bases between. The DNA of the CDR3 is TGTGCCAGTAGTAGGAACAGGGACGCAGATACGCAGTATTTT. This sequence encodes CASSRNRDADTQYF.

The CDR3 loop reads CASSLGTVSYNEQFF. CDR3 coding DNA: TGTGCCAGCAGCTTAGGGACAGTCTCCTACAATGAGCAGTTCTTC. The rearrangement links TRBV7-3 to TRBJ2-1; 7 bases agree with TRBD1. Germline V gene sequence: CDR1 SGHTA, CDR2 FQGTGA. J lost 0 bases, V lost 2 bases, and 1 base had no gene match. The CDR3 consists of 15 residues.

This chain links TRBV6-5 with TRBJ1-4; weak D call: TRBD1 (6 bases). V was pared by 2 bases and J by 5 bases, with 12 bases between. CDR1 and CDR2 (germline): MNHEY, SVGAGI. This CDR3 spans 15 amino acids. The CDR3 DNA reads TGTGCCAGCAGTTACAACGGGGGGCAAAATGAAAAACTGTTTTTT. Residues: CASSYNGGQNEKLFF.

This chain connects TRBV4-1 to TRBJ2-5; D perhaps matches TRBD2 (7 bases). CDR1 is MGHRA, CDR2 YSYEKL, per germline. With 1 base removed from V and 4 bases from J, the gap between germline ends came to 13 bases. This CDR3 contains 15 residues. The DNA of the CDR3 is TGCGCCAGCAGCCAAGCTCTGCGGGGGCGAGAGACCCAGTACTTC. Translating gives CASSQALRGRETQYF.

In this sample, this clone turned up once. This chain links TRBV28 with TRBJ2-7; 11 positions match TRBD2. This CDR3 is 14 amino acids long. V lost 8 bases and J lost 3; bases outside the gene matches: 6. Germline CDR1 MDHEN, CDR2 SYDVKM. The CDR3: CASGVLAGVYEQYF. CDR3 nucleotides: TGTGCCAGCGGGGTACTAGCGGGAGTCTACGAGCAGTACTTC.

V and J are TRBV11-2 and TRBJ1-3; 8 bases align to TRBD1. J lost 2 bases, V lost 6 bases, and 6 bases had no gene match. The CDR3 loop spans 15 amino acids. CDR1 and CDR2 from the germline V gene are SGHAT and FQNNGV. The CDR3 DNA sequence: TGTGCCAGCAGAAGCCAGGGGGCTCCTGGAAACACCATATATTTT. This codes for CASRSQGAPGNTIYF.

The rearrangement uses TRBV11-2 and TRBJ2-1, with 9 bases fitting TRBD1. Germline V lookup: CDR1 SGHAT, CDR2 FQNNGV. The CDR3 consists of 15 residues. The trim removed 5 bases at V and 2 bases at J, leaving 4 bases unmatched. The chain's CDR3 is CASSRDRVAYNEQFF. In DNA, the CDR3 is TGTGCCAGCAGCCGGGACAGGGTTGCCTACAATGAGCAGTTCTTC.

This rearrangement joins TRBV27 to TRBJ2-7; 11 nucleotides line up with TRBD1. V lost 5 bases and J lost 7; bases outside the gene matches: 7. Germline V lookup: CDR1 MNHEY, CDR2 SMNVEV (reference sequence). The CDR3 runs to 14 residues. The CDR3 DNA reads as TGTGCCAGCAGTACGACGGACAGGGGGCTTGAGCAGTACTTC. Its protein product is CASSTTDRGLEQYF.

This rearrangement joins TRBV27 to TRBJ1-6; 8 nucleotides agree with TRBD1. The length of the CDR3 is 14 residues. With 8 bases clipped from V and 10 bases from J, the junction kept 10 bases outside the gene matches. Germline CDR1 and CDR2: MNHEY and SMNVEV (reference sequence). For the CDR3, the DNA is TGTGCCAGCCGTTCCAGGGGGCCTTACTCACCCCTCCACTTT. Translating gives CASRSRGPYSPLHF.

The CDR3 sequence: CAPARSLAKNIQYF. The CDR3 DNA follows: TGTGCCCCTGCGCGGTCCCTAGCCAAAAACATTCAGTACTTC. The chain joins TRBV9 to TRBJ2-4; D uncertain. The germline CDR1 and CDR2 sequences are SGDLS and YYNGEE. V lost 10 bases and J 0 bases, leaving 14 bases between the germline ends. The CDR3 contains 14 residues.

This clone was counted once. The chain is built from TRBV27 and TRBJ1-4, with a weak D call TRBD1 (6 bases). Trimming pared 6 bases from V and 8 bases from J, leaving 19 bases between. Germline V lookup: CDR1 MNHEY, CDR2 SMNVEV (reference sequence). The CDR3 is made up of 15 amino acids. The DNA for the CDR3 is TGTGCCAGCAGGGGTTGGGGGCAGGGCCGGGAAAAACTGTTTTTT. Its translation is CASRGWGQGREKLFF.

This clone was detected once. The V call is TRBV2, the J call TRBJ2-7, with 10 bases that match TRBD1. Germline V gives CDR1 SNHLY, CDR2 FYNNEI. Losses at the gene ends were 4 bases for V and 4 bases for J; bases not matched to a gene: 4. The CDR3 has 14 residues. The CDR3 sequence is CASSGRTGGYEQYF. The CDR3 DNA reads as TGTGCCAGCAGTGGGAGGACAGGGGGATACGAGCAGTACTTC.

This rearrangement joins TRBV15 to TRBJ1-1; the D gene is possibly TRBD1 (5 bases). The CDR3 extends over 13 amino acids. Deletions cut 1 base from V and 6 bases from J, with 9 bases between. Germline V gives CDR1 LNHNV, CDR2 YYDKDF (reference sequence). CDR3 sequence reads: CATSRGRVAEAFF. The CDR3 DNA is TGTGCCACCAGCAGAGGCAGGGTGGCTGAAGCTTTCTTT.

V gene TRBV5-4 combines with J gene TRBJ2-1; D perhaps matches TRBD2 (5 bases). V was cut by 3 bases and J by 3 bases, with 16 bases left in between. Germline V CDR1 and CDR2: SGHNT, YYREEE (reference sequence). There are 16 residues in the CDR3. CDR3 nucleotides: TGTGCCAGCAGCTCCCCCCGGGGAAGGCGCTACAATGAGCAGTTCTTC. Translating gives CASSSPRGRRYNEQFF.

The V call is TRBV6-5, the J call TRBJ2-1; D gene ambiguous. This CDR3 is built from 13 residues. Germline CDR1 MNHEY, CDR2 SVGAGI. Trimming removed 0 bases at V and 14 bases at J, with 14 bases between. CDR3 DNA: TGTGCCAGCAGTTACTCGGGCTCCCTGGTAGAGTTCTTC. Encoded protein: CASSYSGSLVEFF.

The chain's CDR3 is CASSVAGTSGRELFF. CDR3 nucleotides: TGTGCCAGCAGCGTAGCGGGGACTAGCGGGCGGGAGCTGTTTTTT. This chain joins TRBV9 and TRBJ2-2, with 12 bases matching TRBD2. CDR1 and CDR2 (germline): SGDLS, YYNGEE. The CDR3 length is 15 residues. V lost 0 bases, J lost 9 bases, and 3 bases stayed unmatched.

The chain links TRBV9 to TRBJ1-2; D call uncertain. V lost 0 bases and J lost 6, with 6 bases in between. This CDR3 comprises 12 residues. CDR1 and CDR2 from the germline V gene are SGDLS and YYNGEE. The CDR3 loop is CASSVDKDGYTF. CDR3 bases: TGTGCCAGCAGCGTAGACAAAGATGGCTACACCTTC.

The chain carries TRBV3-1 (or the pseudogene TRBV3-2) and TRBJ1-5, with 7 bases fitting TRBD1. This CDR3 is 15 amino acids long. Germline trimming cut 1 base from V and 1 base from J; bases unmatched to any gene: 1. Per the germline V gene, CDR1 is LGHDT and CDR2 is YNNKEL (reference sequence). CDR3: CASSQAGGSNQPQHF. The CDR3, as DNA: TGTGCCAGCAGCCAAGCAGGGGGGAGCAATCAGCCCCAGCATTTT.

This clone occurred once. The chain joins TRBV7-2 to TRBJ2-3; D not resolved. Trimming removed 3 bases from V and 4 bases from J, with 8 bases in between. Germline-derived CDR1 and CDR2 are SGHTA and FQGNSA. This CDR3 spans 13 amino acids. The DNA of the CDR3 is TGTGCCAGCAGCTTCGTCGTCCCAGATACGCAGTATTTT. Translated: CASSFVVPDTQYF.